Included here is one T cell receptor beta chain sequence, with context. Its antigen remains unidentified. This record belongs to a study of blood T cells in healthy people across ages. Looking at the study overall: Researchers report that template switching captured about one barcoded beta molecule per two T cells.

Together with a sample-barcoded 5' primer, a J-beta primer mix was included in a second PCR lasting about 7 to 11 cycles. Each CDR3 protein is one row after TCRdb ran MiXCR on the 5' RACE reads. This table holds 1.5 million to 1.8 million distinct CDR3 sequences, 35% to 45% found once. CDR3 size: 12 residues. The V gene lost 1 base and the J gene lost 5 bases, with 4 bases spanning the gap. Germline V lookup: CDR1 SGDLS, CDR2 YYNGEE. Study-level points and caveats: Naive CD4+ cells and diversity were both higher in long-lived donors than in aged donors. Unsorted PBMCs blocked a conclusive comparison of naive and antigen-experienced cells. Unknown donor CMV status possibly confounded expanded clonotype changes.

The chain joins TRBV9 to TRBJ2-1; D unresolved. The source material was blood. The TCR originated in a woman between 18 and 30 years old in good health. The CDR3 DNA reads TGTGCCAGCAGCGTAAATAACAATGAGCAGTTCTTC. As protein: CASSVNNNEQFF.